What follows are 20 T cell receptor beta chains derived from one specimen sequenced in a study of long-term antiretroviral therapy in people with HIV. This was the immunoSEQ v3.0 assay at survey level. Clones were read by immunoSEQ multiplex PCR, and TCRdb kept only the in-frame ones, dropping some. The table shows about 40,000 clones, with less than 90% occurring only once. The material sequenced was unsorted PBMCs, taken 1 year after starting antiretroviral therapy. These receptors came from a man younger than 30 with HIV.

The chain couples TRBV5-1 to TRBJ1-2, with TRBD1 matching over 8 bases. With 0 bases clipped from V and 2 bases from J, the junction kept 0 bases outside the gene matches. From germline, CDR1 is SGHRS and CDR2 YFSETQ. The CDR3 runs to 14 residues. DNA of the CDR3: TGCGCCAGCAGCTTGGGACAGGGGAACTATGGCTACACCTTC. It yields the protein CASSLGQGNYGYTF.

The V and J genes are TRBV11-2 and TRBJ2-3, with TRBD2 as a possible D gene (6 bases). Germline V lookup: CDR1 SGHAT, CDR2 FQNNGV. CDR3 length: 14 amino acids. V lost 3 bases to trimming and J lost 6 bases, with 13 bases between them. CDR3 in DNA: TGTGCCAGCAGCTTTGGAGGGAGTTGGGATACGCAGTATTTT. Its protein product is CASSFGGSWDTQYF.

The DNA for the CDR3 is TGCGCCAGCAGCCAATCCGGGACAACGACCTACGAGCAGTACTTC. The encoded protein is CASSQSGTTTYEQYF. This chain links TRBV4-1 with TRBJ2-7, with D possibly matching TRBD1 (6 bases). Germline V CDR1 and CDR2: MGHRA, YSYEKL. The CDR3 loop spans 15 amino acids. With 2 bases removed from V and 2 bases from J, the gap between germline ends came to 13 bases.

This chain connects TRBV18 to TRBJ2-5, with 13 bases lining up with TRBD2. V lost 5 bases and J lost 0; bases outside the gene matches: 3. This CDR3 comprises 16 residues. Germline lookup yields CDR1 KGHSH and CDR2 LQKENI. The CDR3 DNA is TGTGCCAGCTCATCGGGACTAGCGGGGAACCAAGAGACCCAGTACTTC. It yields the protein CASSSGLAGNQETQYF.

This clone was recorded once. V usage is TRBV5-1 and J usage is TRBJ2-3; D is perhaps TRBD1 or TRBD2 (5 bases each). CDR3 length: 18 residues. Trimming pared 0 bases from V and 5 bases from J, leaving 22 bases between. Germline CDR1 reads SGHRS; CDR2 reads YFSETQ. The CDR3 region is CASSLETPGPSPQDTQYF. The DNA of the CDR3 is TGCGCCAGCAGCTTGGAAACCCCGGGACCTTCCCCGCAAGATACGCAGTATTTT.

CDR3 in DNA: TGTGCCAGCAGCTCGGTCCCTGGTCGCAGCTCCTACGAGCAGTACTTC. Amino acids: CASSSVPGRSSYEQYF. The J gene is TRBJ2-7, the V gene TRBV7-6; D gene unclear. The CDR3 contains 16 residues. CDR1 and CDR2 (germline): SGHVS, FNYEAQ. With 4 bases removed from V and 0 bases from J, the gap between germline ends came to 16 bases. The variable domain in full, completed from reference TRBV7-6 and TRBJ2-7, reads GAGVSQSPRYKVTKRGQDVALRCDPISGHVSLYWYRQALGQGPEFLTYFNYEAQQDKSGLPNDRFSAERPEGSISTLTIQRTEQRDSAMYRCASSSVPGRSSYEQYFGPGTRLTVT.

V is TRBV28 and J is TRBJ1-5, with 8 bases aligning to TRBD1. Germline assignment: CDR1 MDHEN and CDR2 SYDVKM. J lost 6 bases, V lost 7 bases, and 23 bases had no gene match. The CDR3 contains 19 residues. The DNA of the CDR3 is TGTGCCAGCACCAGGCAGGGGCAGGGGGCCCGCCCGGTGGGTCAGCCCCAGCATTTT. It translates to CASTRQGQGARPVGQPQHF. The full variable domain, completed using reference TRBV28 and TRBJ1-5, is DVKVTQSSRYLVKRTGEKVFLECVQDMDHENMFWYRQDPGLGLRLIYFSYDVKMKEKGDIPEGYSVSREKKERFSLILESASTNQTSMYLCASTRQGQGARPVGQPQHFGDGTRLSIL.

The rearrangement joins TRBV27 to TRBJ2-7, with D tentatively TRBD1 or TRBD2 (5 bases each). V lost 6 bases to trimming and J lost 7 bases, with 16 bases between them. Germline CDR1 reads MNHEY; CDR2 reads SMNVEV (reference sequence). The CDR3 totals 13 residues. CDR3 loop: CASRPGTSAEQYF. Written as DNA, the CDR3 is TGTGCCAGCAGACCCGGGACCTCCGCGGAGCAGTACTTC.

V gene TRBV27 combines with J gene TRBJ2-7, with D possibly being TRBD1 (6 bases). The CDR3 extends over 16 amino acids. Germline-derived CDR1 and CDR2 are MNHEY and SMNVEV (reference sequence). The V and J ends lost 4 bases and 1 base respectively, with 17 bases between them. Written as DNA, the CDR3 is TGTGCCAGCAGTTCCTTCTCCGGGACACGTTCCTACGAGCAGTACTTC. Translation gives CASSSFSGTRSYEQYF.

This chain joins TRBV27 and TRBJ2-3; 10 nucleotides agree with TRBD1. V lost 4 bases to trimming and J lost 3 bases; unmatched junction nucleotides: 4. Per germline, CDR1 MNHEY and CDR2 SMNVEV (reference sequence). The CDR3 spans 15 residues. The CDR3 sequence is CASSSGTGETDTQYF. The CDR3 region has the DNA TGTGCCAGCAGTTCCGGGACAGGGGAGACAGATACGCAGTATTTT.

This rearrangement joins TRBV20-1 to TRBJ1-1, with D hard to call. The CDR3 consists of 11 residues. Germline V lookup: CDR1 DFQATT, CDR2 SNEGSKA (reference sequence). Between the trimmed V and J ends, which lost 5 bases and 7 bases, there was a span of 11 bases. CDR3 sequence reads: CSAHKAFEAFF. The CDR3 DNA reads as TGCAGTGCTCACAAAGCGTTTGAAGCTTTCTTT.

The chain has TRBV29-1 and TRBJ2-3; 8 bases line up with TRBD2. Germline CDR1 is SQVTM and CDR2 is ANQGSEA. CDR3 length equals 17 residues. Trimming at V came to 5 bases and at J to 0 bases, leaving 13 bases not matched to a gene. The CDR3 DNA is TGCAGCGTTCCGGCCAAGGCGGGAGGCCCGAGCACAGATACGCAGTATTTT. Its protein product is CSVPAKAGGPSTDTQYF.

The chain combines TRBV9 with TRBJ2-3; 10 nucleotides agree with TRBD2. The V segment lost 4 bases and the J segment 2 bases; nucleotides outside the gene matches: 4. CDR3 length: 15 amino acids. Germline-derived CDR1 and CDR2 are SGDLS and YYNGEE. Here the CDR3 DNA reads TGTGCCAGCAGCTCTAGCGGGAGTAACACAGATACGCAGTATTTT. Translating gives CASSSSGSNTDTQYF. Variable domain in full (rest from reference TRBV9 and TRBJ2-3): DSGVTQTPKHLITATGQRVTLRCSPRSGDLSVYWYQQSLDQGLQFLIQYYNGEERAKGNILERFSAQQFPDLHSELNLSSLELGDSALYFCASSSSGSNTDTQYFGPGTRLTVL.

DNA of the CDR3: TGTGCCAGCAGCGTAGCCACAGGGGACACTGAAGCTTTCTTT. This sequence encodes CASSVATGDTEAFF. The V call is TRBV9, the J call TRBJ1-1, with 7 bases fitting TRBD1. V lost 0 bases and J lost 3; bases outside the gene matches: 2. The CDR3 is 14 amino acids. In germline, CDR1 is SGDLS, CDR2 YYNGEE. Complete variable domain (other parts from reference TRBV9 and TRBJ1-1): DSGVTQTPKHLITATGQRVTLRCSPRSGDLSVYWYQQSLDQGLQFLIQYYNGEERAKGNILERFSAQQFPDLHSELNLSSLELGDSALYFCASSVATGDTEAFFGQGTRLTVV.

In this sample, this clone turned up once. The genes are TRBV4-1 and TRBJ1-1; D may be TRBD1 (6 bases). Germline lookup yields CDR1 MGHRA and CDR2 YSYEKL. V lost 5 bases, J lost 5 bases, and 15 bases lay in between. CDR3 length equals 14 residues. The DNA of the CDR3 is TGCGCCAGCAGCTCCCGGGAGGGGGGGACTGAAGCTTTCTTT. Amino acid sequence: CASSSREGGTEAFF.

This clone appeared once. The genes are TRBV27 and TRBJ2-3; 13 nucleotides match TRBD2. V was pared by 5 bases and J by 3 bases, with 11 bases of the junction left unmatched. The germline V gene encodes CDR1 MNHEY and CDR2 SMNVEV (reference sequence). This CDR3 comprises 18 residues. The CDR3 protein is CASSATSGGATVTDTQYF. CDR3 DNA sequence: TGTGCCAGCAGTGCAACTAGCGGGGGGGCCACGGTAACAGATACGCAGTATTTT.

This clone appeared a single time. The chain uses TRBV7-6 and TRBJ2-7, with TRBD1 matching 8 bases. V was pared by 4 bases and J by 0 bases, with 2 bases of the junction left unmatched. This CDR3 has 14 residues. Germline loops: CDR1 SGHVS, CDR2 FNYEAQ. The CDR3 sequence: CASSYRGDSYEQYF. The CDR3 DNA is TGTGCCAGCAGCTACAGGGGGGACTCCTACGAGCAGTACTTC.

The rearrangement uses TRBV6-5 and TRBJ2-7; D possibly corresponds to TRBD1 (6 bases). Trimming shortened V by 5 bases and J by 0 bases, and 8 bases separated the two germline ends. In germline, CDR1 is MNHEY, CDR2 SVGAGI. The CDR3 extends over 13 amino acids. Here the CDR3 reads CASSRQASYEQYF. For the CDR3, the DNA is TGTGCCAGCAGTCGACAGGCCTCCTACGAGCAGTACTTC.

J is TRBJ1-1 and V is TRBV5-4; D unclear. V dropped 3 bases and J dropped 4 bases, with 16 bases sitting between them. The CDR3 extends over 15 amino acids. Germline CDR1 and CDR2: SGHNT and YYREEE (reference sequence). This CDR3 is CASSSGPPAGTEAFF. The CDR3 DNA is TGTGCCAGCAGCTCCGGGCCCCCGGCGGGCACTGAAGCTTTCTTT.

The gene calls are TRBV4-2 and TRBJ2-7; D may be TRBD1 (5 bases). V was trimmed by 1 base and J by 3 bases, leaving 7 bases between them. Germline lookup yields CDR1 LGHNA and CDR2 YNFKEQ. This CDR3 spans 13 amino acids. The chain's CDR3 is CASSQVDSYEQYF. The DNA of the CDR3 is TGTGCCAGCAGCCAAGTAGACAGCTACGAGCAGTACTTC.